In its sample, the clone carrying this T cell receptor (beta chain) was seen a few times. The method was immunoSEQ multiplex PCR; TCRdb's version includes in-frame clones alone and lacks a portion of them. The sample consists of 240,000 or so clones, around 90% of them appearing once. The ends were cut back, 0 bases at V and 7 bases at J, with 8 bases in the middle. Germline CDR1 and CDR2: SGHRS and YFSETQ. CDR3 length: 14 residues. The sample is drawn from a study of blood T cell repertoires in COVID-19. The TCR originated in a young woman with acute or convalescent COVID-19. The specimen sequenced was peripheral blood. The V call is TRBV5-1, the J call TRBJ1-6; D unresolved. CDR3 DNA sequence: TGCGCCAGCAGCTTGGGGGAGAGGAATTCACCCCTCCACTTT. Its protein product is CASSLGERNSPLHF.